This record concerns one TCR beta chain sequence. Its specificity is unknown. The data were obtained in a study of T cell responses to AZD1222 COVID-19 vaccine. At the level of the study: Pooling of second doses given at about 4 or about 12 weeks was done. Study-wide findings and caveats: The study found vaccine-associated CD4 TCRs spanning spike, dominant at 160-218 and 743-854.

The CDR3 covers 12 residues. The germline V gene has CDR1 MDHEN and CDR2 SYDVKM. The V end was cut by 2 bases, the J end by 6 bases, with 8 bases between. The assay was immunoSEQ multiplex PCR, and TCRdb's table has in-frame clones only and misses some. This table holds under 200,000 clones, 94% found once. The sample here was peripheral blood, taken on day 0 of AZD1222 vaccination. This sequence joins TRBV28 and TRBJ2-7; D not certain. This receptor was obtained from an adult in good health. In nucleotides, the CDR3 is TGTGCCAGCAGTTTACCCGGGCCCGAGCAGTACTTC. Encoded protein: CASSLPGPEQYF.